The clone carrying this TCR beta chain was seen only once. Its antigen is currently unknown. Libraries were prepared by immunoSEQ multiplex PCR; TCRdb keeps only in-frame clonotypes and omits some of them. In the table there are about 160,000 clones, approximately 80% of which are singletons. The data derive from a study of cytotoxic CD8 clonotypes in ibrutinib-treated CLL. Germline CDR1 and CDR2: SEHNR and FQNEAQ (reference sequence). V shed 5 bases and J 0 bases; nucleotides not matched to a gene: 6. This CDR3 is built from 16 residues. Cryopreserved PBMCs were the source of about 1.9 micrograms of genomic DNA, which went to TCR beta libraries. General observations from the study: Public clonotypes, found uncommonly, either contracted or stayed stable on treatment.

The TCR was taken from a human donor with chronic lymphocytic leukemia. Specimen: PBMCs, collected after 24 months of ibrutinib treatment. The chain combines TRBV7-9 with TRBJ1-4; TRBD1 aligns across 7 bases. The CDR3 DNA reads TGTGCCAGCAGCCTCGGACAGGTGGCAACTAATGAAAAACTGTTTTTT. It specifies CASSLGQVATNEKLFF.